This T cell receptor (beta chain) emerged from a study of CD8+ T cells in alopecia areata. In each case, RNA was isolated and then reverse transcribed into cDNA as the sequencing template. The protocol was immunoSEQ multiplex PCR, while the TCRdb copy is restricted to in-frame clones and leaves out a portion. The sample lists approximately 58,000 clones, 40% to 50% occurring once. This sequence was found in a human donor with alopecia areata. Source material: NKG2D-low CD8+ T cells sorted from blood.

In DNA form, the CDR3 reads TGTGCCAGCAGCCCTAGCGCAGGCAAAGAGACCCAGTACTTC. Encoded protein: CASSPSAGKETQYF. V gene TRBV7-9 combines with J gene TRBJ2-5; the D gene is possibly TRBD2 (6 bases). Looked up from germline, CDR1 is SEHNR and CDR2 is FQNEAQ (reference sequence). CDR3 length equals 14 residues. V was cut by 5 bases and J by 3 bases, with 13 bases left in between.